The clone carrying this T cell receptor beta chain was observed a handful of times. Its antigen is still unknown. Repertoires were generated with immunoSEQ multiplex PCR, while TCRdb's copy carries only in-frame clones and drops some. The repertoire includes around 100,000 clones, over 80% of them detected once, and about 0.92% sits in the top ten. This sample is drawn from a study of PD-L1 blockade in urothelial cancer. General study findings and limits: Durable benefit accompanied greater 3-week expansion of tumor-associated blood clones.

V shed 5 bases and J 6 bases; nucleotides not matched to a gene: 4. The CDR3 is 12 amino acids. The germline CDR1 and CDR2 sequences are SNHLY and FYNNEI. The sequenced sample was PBMCs, obtained around atezolizumab (anti-PD-L1) treatment. J is TRBJ2-7 and V is TRBV2; 7 bases fit TRBD2. This clonotype was sampled from a woman older than 75 with urothelial cancer. The CDR3 sequence: CASSSGMGEQYF. As DNA, the CDR3 is TGTGCCAGCAGTAGCGGGATGGGCGAGCAGTACTTC.